This T cell receptor beta chain derives from a study of a mutant IDH1 vaccine in newly diagnosed glioma. As for the study in general: Vaccination began 4-6 weeks post radiotherapy alone, or with temozolomide cycles.

Sequencing used immunoSEQ multiplex PCR; TCRdb keeps in-frame clones, though not all of them. The sample contains about 25,000 clones, approximately 80% of which appear only once. Time point defined: week 5, during vaccination. A single vaccine dose contained 300 ug of mutant IDH1 20-mer peptide, and topical imiquimod was used with it. Study results and limitations: Immune responses induced by the vaccine were seen in over 80% of patients, spanning multiple MHC alleles.

Concerning this clone: No antigen is known for it.

This receptor was taken from a man aged 35 to 55 with glioma. Here the sequenced sample was PBMCs, taken from a glioma patient whose treatment included an IDH1 peptide vaccine.

The CDR3 here is CASSPAGGEGQPQHF. In nucleotides, the CDR3 is TGTGCCAGCTCACCGGCAGGGGGCGAAGGTCAGCCCCAGCATTTT. The V gene is TRBV18, the J gene TRBJ1-5, with 8 bases aligning to TRBD1. The junction had 7 bases not matched to a gene; V was cut back by 3 bases and J by 6 bases. CDR1 KGHSH and CDR2 LQKENI come from the germline V gene. This CDR3 is built from 15 residues.